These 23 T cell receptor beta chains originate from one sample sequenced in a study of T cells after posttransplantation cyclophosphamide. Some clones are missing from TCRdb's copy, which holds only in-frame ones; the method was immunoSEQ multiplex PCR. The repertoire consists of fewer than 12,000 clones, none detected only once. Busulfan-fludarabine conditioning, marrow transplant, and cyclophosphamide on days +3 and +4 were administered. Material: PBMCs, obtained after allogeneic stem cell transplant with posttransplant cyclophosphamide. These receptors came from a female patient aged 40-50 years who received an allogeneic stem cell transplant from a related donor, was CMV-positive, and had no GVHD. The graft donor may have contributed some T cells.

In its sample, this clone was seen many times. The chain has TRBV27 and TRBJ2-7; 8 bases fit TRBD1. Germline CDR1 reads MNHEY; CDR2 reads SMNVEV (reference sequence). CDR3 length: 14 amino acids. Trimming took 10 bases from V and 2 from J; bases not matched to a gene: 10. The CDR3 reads CATRRGDRTYEQYF. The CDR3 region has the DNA TGTGCCACCAGGCGAGGGGACAGGACCTACGAGCAGTACTTC.

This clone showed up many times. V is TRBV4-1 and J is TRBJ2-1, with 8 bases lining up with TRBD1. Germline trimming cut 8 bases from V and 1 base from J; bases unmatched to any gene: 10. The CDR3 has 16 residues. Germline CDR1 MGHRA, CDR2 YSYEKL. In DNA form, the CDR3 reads TGCGCCAGCGGCCCTTCCAGGACAGGGTCCTACAATGAGCAGTTCTTC. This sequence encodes CASGPSRTGSYNEQFF.

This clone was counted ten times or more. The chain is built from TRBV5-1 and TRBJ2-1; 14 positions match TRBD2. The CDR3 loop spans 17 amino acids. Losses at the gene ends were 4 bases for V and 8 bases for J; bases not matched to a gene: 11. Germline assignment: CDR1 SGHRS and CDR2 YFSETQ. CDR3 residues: CASSIGLAGGSAHEQFF. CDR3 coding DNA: TGCGCCAGCAGCATAGGACTAGCGGGGGGTAGTGCCCATGAGCAGTTCTTC.

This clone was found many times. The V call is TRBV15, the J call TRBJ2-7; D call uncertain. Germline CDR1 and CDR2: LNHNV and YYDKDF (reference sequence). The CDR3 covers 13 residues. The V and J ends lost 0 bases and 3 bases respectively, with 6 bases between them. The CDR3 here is CATSRDHGYEQYF. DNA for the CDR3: TGTGCCACCAGCAGAGATCACGGCTACGAGCAGTACTTC.

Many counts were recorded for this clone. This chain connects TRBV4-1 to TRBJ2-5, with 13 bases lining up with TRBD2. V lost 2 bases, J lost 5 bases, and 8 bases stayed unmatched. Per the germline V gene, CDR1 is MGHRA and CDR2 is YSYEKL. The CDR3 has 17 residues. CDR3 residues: CASSQFTSGGARETQYF. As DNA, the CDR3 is TGCGCCAGCAGCCAATTTACTAGCGGGGGGGCCCGGGAGACCCAGTACTTC.

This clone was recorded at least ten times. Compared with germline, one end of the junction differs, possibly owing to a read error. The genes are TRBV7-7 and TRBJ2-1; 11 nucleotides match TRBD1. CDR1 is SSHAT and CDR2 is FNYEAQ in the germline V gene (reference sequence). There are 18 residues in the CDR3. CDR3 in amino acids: CASSLGGWGTGGGDEQFF. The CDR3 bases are TGTGCTAGCAGCTTAGGCGGGTGGGGGACAGGGGGAGGCGATGAGCAGTTCTTC.

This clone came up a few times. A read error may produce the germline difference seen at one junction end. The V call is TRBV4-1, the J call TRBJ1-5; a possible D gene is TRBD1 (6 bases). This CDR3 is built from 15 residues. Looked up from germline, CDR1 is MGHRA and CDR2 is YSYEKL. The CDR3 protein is CASSPTDRYNQPRHF. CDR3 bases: TGCGCCAGCAGCCCTACCGACAGGTACAATCAGCCCCGGCATTTT.

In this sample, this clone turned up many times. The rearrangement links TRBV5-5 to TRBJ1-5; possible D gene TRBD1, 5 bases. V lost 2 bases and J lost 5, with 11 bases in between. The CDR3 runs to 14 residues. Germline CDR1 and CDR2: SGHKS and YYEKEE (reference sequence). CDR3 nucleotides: TGTGCCAGCAGCTTCGCAGGGAAGGATCAGCCCCAGCATTTT. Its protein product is CASSFAGKDQPQHF.

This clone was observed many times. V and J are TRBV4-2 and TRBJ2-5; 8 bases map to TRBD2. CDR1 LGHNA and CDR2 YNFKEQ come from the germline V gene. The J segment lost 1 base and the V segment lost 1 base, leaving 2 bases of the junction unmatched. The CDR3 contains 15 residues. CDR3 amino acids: CASSQGAGGQETQYF. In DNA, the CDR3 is TGTGCCAGCAGCCAAGGGGCGGGGGGCCAAGAGACCCAGTACTTC.

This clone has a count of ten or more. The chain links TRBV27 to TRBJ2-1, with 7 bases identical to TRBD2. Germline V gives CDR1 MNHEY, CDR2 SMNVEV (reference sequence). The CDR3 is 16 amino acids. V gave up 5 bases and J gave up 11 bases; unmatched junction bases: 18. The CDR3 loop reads CASSPPTSETKIQQFF. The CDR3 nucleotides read TGTGCCAGCAGTCCCCCAACTAGCGAGACGAAGATTCAGCAGTTCTTC.

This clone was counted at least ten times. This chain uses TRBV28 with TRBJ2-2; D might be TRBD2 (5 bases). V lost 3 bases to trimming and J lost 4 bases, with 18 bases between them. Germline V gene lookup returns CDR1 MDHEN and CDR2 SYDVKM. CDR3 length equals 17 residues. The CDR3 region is CASSLAAVVVGTGELFF. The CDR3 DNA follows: TGTGCCAGCAGTTTGGCAGCGGTAGTTGTTGGCACCGGGGAGCTGTTTTTT. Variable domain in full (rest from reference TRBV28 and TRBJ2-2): DVKVTQSSRYLVKRTGEKVFLECVQDMDHENMFWYRQDPGLGLRLIYFSYDVKMKEKGDIPEGYSVSREKKERFSLILESASTNQTSMYLCASSLAAVVVGTGELFFGEGSRLTVL.

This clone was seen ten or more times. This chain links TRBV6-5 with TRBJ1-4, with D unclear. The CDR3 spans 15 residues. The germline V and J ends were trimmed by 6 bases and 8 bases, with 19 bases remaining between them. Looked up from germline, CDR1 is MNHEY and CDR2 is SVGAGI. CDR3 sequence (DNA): TGTGCCAGCAGCGAGACGGGAACCCAGTGGGAAAAACTGTTTTTT. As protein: CASSETGTQWEKLFF.

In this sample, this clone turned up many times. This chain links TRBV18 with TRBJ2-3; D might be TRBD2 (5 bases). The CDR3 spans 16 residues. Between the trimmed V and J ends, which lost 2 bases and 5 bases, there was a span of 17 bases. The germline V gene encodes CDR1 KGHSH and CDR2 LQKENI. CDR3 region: CASSPTPRAGGDTQYF. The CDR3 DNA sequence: TGTGCCAGCTCACCAACTCCGAGGGCAGGAGGAGATACGCAGTATTTT.

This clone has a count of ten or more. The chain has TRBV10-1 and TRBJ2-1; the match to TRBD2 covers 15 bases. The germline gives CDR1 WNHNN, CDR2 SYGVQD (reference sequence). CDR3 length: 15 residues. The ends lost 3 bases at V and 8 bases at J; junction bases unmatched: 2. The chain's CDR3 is CASSDGTSGRHEQFF. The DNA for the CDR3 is TGCGCCAGCAGTGACGGGACTAGCGGGAGGCATGAGCAGTTCTTC.

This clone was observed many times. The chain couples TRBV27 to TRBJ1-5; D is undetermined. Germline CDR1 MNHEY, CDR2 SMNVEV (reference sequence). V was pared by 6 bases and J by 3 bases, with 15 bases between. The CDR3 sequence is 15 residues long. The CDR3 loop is CASRTTRGTNQPQHF. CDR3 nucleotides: TGTGCCAGCAGAACGACCCGGGGTACCAATCAGCCCCAGCATTTT.

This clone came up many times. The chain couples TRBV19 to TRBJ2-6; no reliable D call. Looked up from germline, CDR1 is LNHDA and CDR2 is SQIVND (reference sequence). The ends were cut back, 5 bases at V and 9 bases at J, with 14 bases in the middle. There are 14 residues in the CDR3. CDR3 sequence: CASSFAAHLNVLTF. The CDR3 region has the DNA TGTGCCAGTAGTTTCGCTGCACATCTCAACGTCCTGACTTTC.

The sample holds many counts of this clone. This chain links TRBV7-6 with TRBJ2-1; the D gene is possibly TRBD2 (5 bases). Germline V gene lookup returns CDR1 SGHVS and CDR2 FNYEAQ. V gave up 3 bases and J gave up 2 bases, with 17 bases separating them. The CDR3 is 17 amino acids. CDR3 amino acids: CASSLSVVSAAYNEQFF. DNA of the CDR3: TGTGCCAGCAGCTTGTCGGTCGTTAGCGCGGCCTACAATGAGCAGTTCTTC.

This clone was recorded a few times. The CDR3 coding sequence is TGCGCCAGCAGCCTGCAGGGGAACTACGAGCAGTACTTC. Protein sequence: CASSLQGNYEQYF. V is TRBV5-1 and J is TRBJ2-5; perhaps TRBD1 as D (6 bases). The DNA end is more similar to TRBJ2-7, so the J call may be wrong. The V gene's germline CDR1 is SGHRS and CDR2 YFSETQ. CDR3 length equals 13 residues.

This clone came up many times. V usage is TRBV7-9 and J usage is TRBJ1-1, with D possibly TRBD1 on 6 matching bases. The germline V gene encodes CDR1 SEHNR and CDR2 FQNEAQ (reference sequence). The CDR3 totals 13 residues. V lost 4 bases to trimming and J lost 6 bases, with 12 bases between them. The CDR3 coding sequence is TGTGCCAGCAGCTGGGAAGGGGGTGCTGAAGCTTTCTTT. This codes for CASSWEGGAEAFF.

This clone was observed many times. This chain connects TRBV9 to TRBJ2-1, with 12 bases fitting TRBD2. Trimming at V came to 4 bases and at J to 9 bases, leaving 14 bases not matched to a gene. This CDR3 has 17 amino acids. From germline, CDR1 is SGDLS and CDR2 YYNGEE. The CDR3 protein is CASSKGPGTSGWGEQFF. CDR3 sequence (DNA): TGTGCCAGCAGCAAAGGACCCGGGACTAGCGGGTGGGGTGAGCAGTTCTTC.

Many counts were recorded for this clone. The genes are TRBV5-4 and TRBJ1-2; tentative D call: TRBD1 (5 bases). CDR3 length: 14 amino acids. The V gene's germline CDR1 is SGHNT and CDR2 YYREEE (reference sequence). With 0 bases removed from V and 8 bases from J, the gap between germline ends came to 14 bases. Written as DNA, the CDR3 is TGTGCCAGCAGCTTGGGAACCCAGGGCCGCGGCTACACCTTC. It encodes CASSLGTQGRGYTF.

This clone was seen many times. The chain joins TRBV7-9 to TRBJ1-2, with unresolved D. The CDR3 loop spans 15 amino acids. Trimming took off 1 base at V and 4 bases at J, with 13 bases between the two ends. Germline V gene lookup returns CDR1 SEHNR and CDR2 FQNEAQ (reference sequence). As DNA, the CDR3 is TGTGCCAGCAGCTTAGGGTCCGCAGGCTCCTATGGCTACACCTTC. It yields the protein CASSLGSAGSYGYTF.

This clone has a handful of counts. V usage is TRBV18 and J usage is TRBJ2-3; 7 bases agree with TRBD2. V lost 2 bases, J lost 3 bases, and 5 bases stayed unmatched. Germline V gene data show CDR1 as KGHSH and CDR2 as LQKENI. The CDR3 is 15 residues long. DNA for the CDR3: TGTGCCAGCTCACCATTCGGGGGAGGGACAGATACGCAGTATTTT. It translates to CASSPFGGGTDTQYF.